This passage covers 25 T cell receptor beta chains from one sample sequenced in a study of CD8 T cells in Susac syndrome. A quantity of about 0.5 to 1 ug RNA underwent reverse transcription using random hexamers. TCRdb re-called the immunoSEQ multiplex PCR reads with MiXCR, one entry per CDR3 protein. The sample holds around 81,000 distinct CDR3 sequences; approximately 93% are singletons and the top ten take 0.85% to 1%. The material sequenced was CD8+ T cells from PBMCs. The origin of the receptors is a human donor with Susac syndrome.

A few counts support this clonotype. The CDR3 reads CASSPVGGTYEQYF. For the CDR3, the DNA is TGCGCCAGCAGCCCCGTCGGCGGAACCTACGAGCAGTACTTC. The genes are TRBV5-1 and TRBJ2-7, with unresolved D. This CDR3 is built from 14 residues. The germline V gene encodes CDR1 SGHRS and CDR2 YFSETQ. V gave up 4 bases and J gave up 2 bases, with 13 bases separating them.

The rearrangement joins TRBV19 to TRBJ2-7; 11 bases fit TRBD2. The CDR3 has 15 amino acids. Germline V lookup: CDR1 LNHDA, CDR2 SQIVND (reference sequence). The J segment lost 1 base and the V segment lost 7 bases, leaving 6 bases of the junction unmatched. CDR3 loop: CASTLAGGASYEQYF. The CDR3 coding sequence is TGTGCCAGTACCTTAGCGGGAGGGGCATCCTACGAGCAGTACTTC. Drawing the rest from reference TRBV19 and TRBJ2-7, the complete variable domain is DGGITQSPKYLFRKEGQNVTLSCEQNLNHDAMYWYRQDPGQGLRLIYYSQIVNDFQKGDIAEGYSVSREKKESFPLTVTSAQKNPTAFYLCASTLAGGASYEQYFGPGTRLTVT.

The V call is TRBV19, the J call TRBJ2-3; no firm D call. CDR1 is LNHDA and CDR2 is SQIVND in the germline V gene (reference sequence). V was trimmed by 5 bases and J by 6 bases, leaving 18 bases between them. This CDR3 region has 15 residues. CDR3 amino acids: CASSFGALVGDTQYF. The CDR3 DNA reads as TGTGCCAGTAGTTTTGGTGCATTGGTGGGGGATACGCAGTATTTT.

The V and J genes are TRBV27 and TRBJ1-5; 7 bases are shared with TRBD1. With V trimmed by 2 bases and J by 1 base, 5 bases remained unmatched. This CDR3 spans 16 amino acids. Per the germline V gene, CDR1 is MNHEY and CDR2 is SMNVEV (reference sequence). The CDR3, as DNA: TGTGCCAGCAGTTTACGCAGGGGGGAGAGCAATCAGCCCCAGCATTTT. It specifies CASSLRRGESNQPQHF.

The genes are TRBV5-1 and TRBJ2-5; D might be TRBD1 or TRBD2, each matching 7 bases. Trimming removed 7 bases at V and 3 bases at J, with 22 bases between. The CDR3 loop spans 16 amino acids. Germline V gene lookup returns CDR1 SGHRS and CDR2 YFSETQ. CDR3 nucleotide sequence: TGCGCCAGCGCCGTCACAGGGGAGGGAGTCGAAGAGACCCAGTACTTC. Translated, it gives CASAVTGEGVEETQYF.

This sequence joins TRBV30 and TRBJ2-7, with TRBD2 matching over 13 bases. Germline CDR1 and CDR2: GTSNPN and SVGIG (reference sequence). The CDR3 spans 16 residues. V dropped 1 base and J dropped 2; count of bases not matched to a gene: 5. CDR3 coding DNA: TGTGCCTGGAGTGGTACCGGGACTAGCGGGACCTACGAGCAGTACTTC. Translated: CAWSGTGTSGTYEQYF.

The chain is built from TRBV29-1 and TRBJ2-3; tentatively, D is TRBD1 or TRBD2 (5 bases each). CDR1 is SQVTM, CDR2 ANQGSEA, per germline. Trimming took 3 bases from V and 5 from J, leaving 12 bases between them. The CDR3 consists of 13 residues. This chain's CDR3 is CSVDRDPGDTQYF. In DNA form, the CDR3 reads TGCAGCGTTGATCGGGACCCAGGAGATACGCAGTATTTT.

The J gene is TRBJ2-5, the V gene TRBV3-1; TRBD1 might be the D (5 bases). Germline V CDR1 and CDR2: LGHDT, YNNKEL (reference sequence). Between the trimmed V and J ends, which lost 1 base and 2 bases, there was a span of 11 bases. The CDR3 spans 15 residues. CDR3 loop: CASSQATAGQETQYF. The CDR3 bases are TGTGCCAGCAGCCAAGCTACGGCAGGGCAAGAGACCCAGTACTTC.

The genes are TRBV6-1 and TRBJ2-7, with D perhaps TRBD1 (5 bases). Trimming took 6 bases from V and 2 from J, leaving 11 bases between them. The CDR3 is made up of 13 amino acids. Germline-derived CDR1 and CDR2 are MNHNS and SASEGT. The CDR3 region is CASSAGPTYEQYF. The CDR3, as DNA: TGTGCCAGCAGCGCAGGGCCGACCTACGAGCAGTACTTC.

The CDR3 DNA reads as TGTGCCAGCAGGGACAGGCCCCAAGAGACCCAGTACTTC. Translated: CASRDRPQETQYF. The J gene is TRBJ2-5, the V gene TRBV12-3 or TRBV12-4, with 7 positions matching TRBD1. This CDR3 has 13 amino acids. Unmatched junction bases numbered 2, after V lost 6 bases and J lost 1 base.

The chain couples TRBV5-6 to TRBJ1-2; TRBD1 agrees at 9 bases. The junction had 6 bases not matched to a gene; V was cut back by 8 bases and J by 7 bases. Germline CDR1 and CDR2: SGHDT and YYEEEE. This CDR3 has 12 residues. The CDR3 loop reads CASGGQGLGYTF. CDR3 in DNA: TGTGCCAGTGGGGGACAGGGCCTTGGCTACACCTTC.

This clonotype was observed a handful of times. V usage is TRBV2 and J usage is TRBJ2-7; a possible D gene is TRBD2 (5 bases). The CDR3 has 12 residues. V lost 6 bases to trimming and J lost 1 base, with 7 bases between them. In germline, CDR1 is SNHLY, CDR2 FYNNEI. CDR3 sequence: CASRGGSYEQYF. CDR3 nucleotides: TGTGCCAGCAGGGGCGGGTCCTACGAGCAGTACTTC.

The J gene is TRBJ2-2, the V gene TRBV30; TRBD2 is a possible D gene (6 bases). The CDR3 runs to 13 residues. V gave up 4 bases and J gave up 7 bases, with 13 bases separating them. Germline V CDR1 and CDR2: GTSNPN, SVGIG (reference sequence). Written as DNA, the CDR3 is TGTGCCTGGACCGCAATGGGAGGCGGGGAGCTGTTTTTT. Its translation: CAWTAMGGGELFF.

This clonotype has just a few counts. The V gene is TRBV6-6, the J gene TRBJ2-7, with a weak D call TRBD1 (6 bases). Trimming pared 4 bases from V and 0 bases from J, leaving 10 bases between. The CDR3 runs 14 residues. CDR1 MNHNY and CDR2 SVGAGI come from the germline V gene (reference sequence). The CDR3 DNA is TGTGCCAGCAGTTTAACAGGGAGCTCCTACGAGCAGTACTTC. This translates into CASSLTGSSYEQYF.

The chain uses TRBV6-4 and TRBJ1-1; D remains ambiguous. The germline V and J ends were trimmed by 0 bases and 2 bases, with 7 bases remaining between them. Germline V gene data show CDR1 as MRHNA and CDR2 as SNTAGT. This CDR3 contains 14 residues. The CDR3 loop reads CASSDSKENTEAFF. The CDR3 bases are TGTGCCAGCAGTGACTCGAAGGAAAACACTGAAGCTTTCTTT.

The J gene is TRBJ2-3, the V gene TRBV30; D call uncertain. CDR1 is GTSNPN, CDR2 SVGIG, per germline (reference sequence). V gave up 2 bases and J gave up 6 bases, with 12 bases separating them. This CDR3 spans 13 amino acids. The CDR3 DNA reads TGTGCCTGGAGTTCTTCAGCCTCTGATACGCAGTATTTT. It specifies CAWSSSASDTQYF.

This sequence joins TRBV5-6 and TRBJ1-6; D remains unclear. The CDR3 totals 18 residues. Germline V lookup: CDR1 SGHDT, CDR2 YYEEEE. V lost 4 bases and J lost 10, with 27 bases in between. CDR3 in DNA: TGTGCCAGCAGCCCAATGTTCTTGCGGCAGGCAAGCCTCTCACCCCTCCACTTT. It is translated as CASSPMFLRQASLSPLHF.

The chain carries TRBV7-6 and TRBJ2-5, with D possibly TRBD2 on 6 matching bases. Trimming left V 4 bases short and J 4 bases short, with 16 bases between. The CDR3 spans 15 residues. Germline CDR1 reads SGHVS; CDR2 reads FNYEAQ. CDR3 in DNA: TGTGCCAGCAGCTCGCTGGAGGAGGGAATAGAGACCCAGTACTTC. This gives the protein CASSSLEEGIETQYF.

V gene TRBV27 combines with J gene TRBJ2-7, with TRBD2 matching over 11 bases. Germline CDR1 and CDR2: MNHEY and SMNVEV (reference sequence). The CDR3 has 14 amino acids. V lost 5 bases to trimming and J lost 3 bases; unmatched junction nucleotides: 3. CDR3 sequence: CASSVAGGGYEQYF. Here the CDR3 DNA reads TGTGCCAGCAGTGTAGCGGGGGGGGGCTACGAGCAGTACTTC.

This clonotype appeared a few times. The chain carries TRBV29-1 and TRBJ2-7; D is undetermined. The germline V gene has CDR1 SQVTM and CDR2 ANQGSEA. V was shortened by 0 bases and J by 0 bases, with 6 bases between the two germline ends. CDR3 length equals 13 residues. CDR3 in amino acids: CSVEDYHSYEQYF. DNA of the CDR3: TGCAGCGTTGAAGATTACCACTCCTACGAGCAGTACTTC.

The rearrangement links TRBV20-1 to TRBJ2-7; perhaps TRBD2 as D (6 bases). The CDR3 is 15 amino acids. The germline V and J ends were trimmed by 0 bases and 2 bases, with 14 bases remaining between them. Germline V lookup: CDR1 DFQATT, CDR2 SNEGSKA (reference sequence). CDR3 nucleotides: TGCAGTGCTAGAGATGGAGGGGAATCGACCTACGAGCAGTACTTC. Amino acids: CSARDGGESTYEQYF.

The V call is TRBV7-9, the J call TRBJ2-1; 8 bases agree with TRBD2. CDR3 length equals 15 residues. V lost 3 bases, J lost 8 bases, and 9 bases stayed unmatched. The germline CDR1 and CDR2 sequences are SEHNR and FQNEAQ (reference sequence). This CDR3 is CASSFVTGGPDEQFF. As DNA, the CDR3 is TGTGCCAGCAGCTTCGTAACGGGAGGGCCGGATGAGCAGTTCTTC.

V gene TRBV28 combines with J gene TRBJ2-7; 8 nucleotides align to TRBD1. Germline CDR1 reads MDHEN; CDR2 reads SYDVKM. After removal of 6 bases from V and 1 base from J, the junction contained 5 bases not matched to a gene. This CDR3 is 14 amino acids long. The CDR3 DNA reads TGTGCCAGCAGCGACAGGGGTATATCCTACGAGCAGTACTTC. Translating it yields CASSDRGISYEQYF.

V is TRBV30 and J is TRBJ2-1; weak D call: TRBD1 (6 bases). V lost 2 bases and J 3 bases, leaving 14 bases between the germline ends. This CDR3 region has 15 residues. Germline V lookup: CDR1 GTSNPN, CDR2 SVGIG (reference sequence). CDR3: CAWSLGTTLYNEQFF. The DNA for the CDR3 is TGTGCCTGGAGTTTGGGGACAACTCTCTACAATGAGCAGTTCTTC.

The table lists this clonotype with a few counts. This sequence joins TRBV20-1 and TRBJ2-1; TRBD1 matches at 7 bases. Germline CDR1 reads DFQATT; CDR2 reads SNEGSKA (reference sequence). V gave up 3 bases and J gave up 2 bases; unmatched junction bases: 4. This CDR3 region has 14 residues. The CDR3 region is CSASGTATYNEQFF. The CDR3 bases are TGCAGTGCTAGTGGGACAGCTACCTACAATGAGCAGTTCTTC.